The 29 T cell receptor beta chains below come from one sample, sequenced in a study of blood T cells in healthy people across ages. A J-beta primer mix and a sample-barcoded 5' primer were used in a second PCR of roughly 6 to 12 cycles. TCRdb itself ran the 5' RACE reads through MiXCR, one entry per CDR3 protein. Of about 600,000 distinct CDR3 sequences listed, more than 45% were seen once; the top ten hold 20% to 25%. Sequenced sample: blood. The receptors here all came from an elderly man in good health.

The gene calls are TRBV30 and TRBJ2-1, with 11 bases fitting TRBD1. This CDR3 comprises 15 residues. V lost 0 bases to trimming and J lost 8 bases; unmatched junction nucleotides: 6. The germline V gene encodes CDR1 GTSNPN and CDR2 SVGIG (reference sequence). The CDR3 sequence is CAWSVLDRGRDEQFF. CDR3 bases: TGTGCCTGGAGTGTACTGGACAGGGGGCGAGATGAGCAGTTCTTC.

The genes are TRBV12-3 or TRBV12-4 and TRBJ1-4; D remains unclear. The CDR3 loop spans 12 amino acids. The V and J ends lost 5 bases and 8 bases respectively, with 9 bases between them. CDR3 bases: TGTGCCAGCAGTCCGGCCAACGAAAAACTGTTTTTT. Amino acids: CASSPANEKLFF.

In regard to this clonotype: An end of the junction differs from the germline gene, which may be a read error. The CDR3 is CAGSSIGNEQFF. In DNA form, the CDR3 reads TGTGCCGGCAGCTCGATAGGCAATGAGCAGTTCTTC. The gene calls are TRBV7-9 and TRBJ2-1; D is ambiguous. The CDR3 spans 12 residues. From germline, CDR1 is SEHNR and CDR2 FQNEAQ (reference sequence).

This clonotype was detected only a few times. This chain joins TRBV6-6 and TRBJ1-1; 7 bases align to TRBD1. V was clipped by 2 bases and J by 7 bases; unmatched bases: 10. This CDR3 region has 15 residues. Germline CDR1 reads MNHNY; CDR2 reads SVGAGI (reference sequence). The CDR3: CASSYQGVSSGEAFF. The CDR3 DNA follows: TGTGCCAGCAGTTACCAGGGGGTCTCTTCCGGTGAAGCTTTCTTT.

The chain couples TRBV20-1 to TRBJ2-5; possible D gene TRBD2, 5 bases. TRBJ2-7 matches the DNA end more closely, so the J call is doubtful. This CDR3 has 12 residues. Germline V lookup: CDR1 DFQATT, CDR2 SNEGSKA (reference sequence). The CDR3 protein is CSARRANYEQYF. CDR3 in DNA: TGCAGTGCTAGGAGGGCCAACTACGAGCAGTACTTC.

The V call is TRBV24-1, the J call TRBJ1-5; weak D call: TRBD1 (6 bases). Per the germline V gene, CDR1 is KGHDR and CDR2 is SFDVKD. V was pared by 2 bases and J by 6 bases, with 16 bases between. The CDR3 length is 16 residues. In DNA form, the CDR3 reads TGTGCCACCAGTGATTCCCCTGCAGGGGTGAGTCAGCCCCAGCATTTT. This gives the protein CATSDSPAGVSQPQHF.

V usage is TRBV20-1 and J usage is TRBJ2-3; the D gene is possibly TRBD1 (5 bases). This CDR3 has 13 amino acids. Germline values: CDR1 DFQATT, CDR2 SNEGSKA (reference sequence). Deletions cut 2 bases from V and 2 bases from J, with 8 bases between. The CDR3 bases are TGCAGTGCTAGACAGGGTCTCACAGATACGCAGTATTTT. Its translation is CSARQGLTDTQYF.

This clonotype appeared a few times. The rearrangement joins TRBV3-1 to TRBJ2-3; perhaps D is TRBD1 or TRBD2 (6 bases each). Germline values: CDR1 LGHDT, CDR2 YNNKEL (reference sequence). With 4 bases removed from V and 4 bases from J, the gap between germline ends came to 18 bases. The CDR3 loop spans 16 amino acids. CDR3 DNA sequence: TGTGCCAGCAGCCGGGGGGCGTCCCGGGTTCCAGATACGCAGTATTTT. Translating it yields CASSRGASRVPDTQYF.

This chain uses TRBV29-1 with TRBJ1-1, with 7 bases matching TRBD1. Unmatched junction bases numbered 16, after V lost 4 bases and J lost 2 bases. Per germline, CDR1 SQVTM and CDR2 ANQGSEA. The CDR3 is 17 residues long. The CDR3 DNA sequence: TGCAGCGTTGTGGTCTGGGGGCAGGGGGTCGGTAACACTGAAGCTTTCTTT. Amino acids: CSVVVWGQGVGNTEAFF.

The rearrangement joins TRBV25-1 to TRBJ2-5; D unclear. The CDR3 has 15 amino acids. CDR1 is MGHDK, CDR2 SYGVNS, per germline. Trimming left V 0 bases short and J 5 bases short, with 13 bases between. CDR3 residues: CASSEYKGRLETQYF. The CDR3 nucleotides are TGTGCCAGCAGTGAATATAAGGGCAGGCTCGAGACCCAGTACTTC. The full variable domain, in which reference TRBV25-1 and TRBJ2-5 provide the parts outside the CDR3, is EADIYQTPRYLVIGTGKKITLECSQTMGHDKMYWYQQDPGMELHLIHYSYGVNSTEKGDLSSESTVSRIRTEHFPLTLESARPSHTSQYLCASSEYKGRLETQYFGPGTRLLVL.

The CDR3: CAALAGGTQYF. The CDR3 nucleotides are TGTGCCGCCCTAGCGGGGGGAACGCAGTATTTT. The chain employs TRBV4-2 and TRBJ2-3; TRBD2 matches at 11 bases. The ends lost 11 bases at V and 9 bases at J; junction bases unmatched: 4. The CDR3 has 11 residues. Germline CDR1 is LGHNA and CDR2 is YNFKEQ.

V gene TRBV2 combines with J gene TRBJ2-1, with D possibly matching TRBD1 (6 bases). The CDR3 extends over 13 amino acids. The V and J ends lost 7 bases and 8 bases respectively, with 15 bases between them. Per germline, CDR1 SNHLY and CDR2 FYNNEI. CDR3 loop: CASTFTGRDEQFF. CDR3 coding DNA: TGTGCCAGCACCTTTACAGGGCGCGATGAGCAGTTCTTC.

The rearrangement joins TRBV10-3 to TRBJ2-3, with 7 bases aligning to TRBD1. V was clipped by 4 bases and J by 5 bases; unmatched bases: 15. Looked up from germline, CDR1 is ENHRY and CDR2 is SYGVKD. There are 17 residues in the CDR3. DNA for the CDR3: TGTGCCATCAGTGTCACCAACAGGGGTGGTAGTCAAGATACGCAGTATTTT. It codes for CAISVTNRGGSQDTQYF.

The V and J genes are TRBV5-1 and TRBJ2-1; 7 nucleotides align to TRBD2. This CDR3 region has 14 residues. Germline-derived CDR1 and CDR2 are SGHRS and YFSETQ. V dropped 7 bases and J dropped 3; count of bases not matched to a gene: 7. The CDR3, as DNA: TGCGCCAGCGAAGGGGAGGGCTTCTACAATGAGCAGTTCTTC. Encoded protein: CASEGEGFYNEQFF.

The chain has TRBV6-6 and TRBJ1-1; no reliable D call. V lost 6 bases to trimming and J lost 10 bases, with 12 bases between them. CDR3 size: 11 residues. CDR1 MNHNY and CDR2 SVGAGI come from the germline V gene (reference sequence). CDR3 amino acids: CASRTTRGAFF. The CDR3, as DNA: TGTGCCAGCAGGACGACCAGAGGAGCTTTCTTT.

This chain links TRBV3-1 with TRBJ2-5; 7 bases line up with TRBD2. The CDR3 is made up of 15 amino acids. The V gene's germline CDR1 is LGHDT and CDR2 YNNKEL (reference sequence). The V segment lost 5 bases and the J segment 2 bases; nucleotides outside the gene matches: 8. The chain's CDR3 is CASSYLAAGQETQYF. The CDR3 coding sequence is TGTGCCAGCAGCTATCTAGCGGCGGGGCAAGAGACCCAGTACTTC.

V and J are TRBV7-2 and TRBJ1-6; no firm D call. Between the trimmed V and J ends, which lost 2 bases and 4 bases, there was a span of 6 bases. The CDR3 extends over 14 amino acids. Germline assignment: CDR1 SGHTA and CDR2 FQGNSA. The CDR3 loop is CASSLRQYNSPLHF. In nucleotides, the CDR3 is TGTGCCAGCAGCTTAAGGCAGTATAATTCACCCCTCCACTTT.

The rearrangement joins TRBV4-3 to TRBJ2-7, with 9 bases fitting TRBD2. The CDR3 is 15 residues long. Germline trimming cut 4 bases from V and 7 bases from J; bases unmatched to any gene: 11. CDR1 is LGHNA, CDR2 YSLEER, per germline. The CDR3 DNA is TGCGCCAGCAGCCGTTGGGCGGGGGGGCCAAATGAGCAGTACTTC. It yields the protein CASSRWAGGPNEQYF.

Remarks on this clonotype: A read error may account for a junction end that differs from germline. CDR3 sequence: CTSSYDPTNTEAFF. The CDR3 region has the DNA TGTACCAGCAGTTACGACCCGACGAACACTGAAGCTTTCTTT. This chain uses TRBV6-6 with TRBJ1-1; D unresolved. Germline CDR1 is MNHNY and CDR2 is SVGAGI (reference sequence). The CDR3 has 14 amino acids.

The chain couples TRBV7-3 to TRBJ2-5; 7 positions agree with TRBD1. Per germline, CDR1 SGHTA and CDR2 FQGTGA. The CDR3 is 15 residues long. Trimming cost V 0 bases and J 5 bases; bases outside gene matches: 6. The CDR3 DNA follows: TGTGCCAGCAGCTTAACAGGGGGCTCTAGGGAGACCCAGTACTTC. Protein: CASSLTGGSRETQYF.

The rearrangement uses TRBV5-5 and TRBJ2-1; TRBD2 agrees at 10 bases. V dropped 3 bases and J dropped 9; count of bases not matched to a gene: 9. This CDR3 is built from 15 residues. Germline CDR1 reads SGHKS; CDR2 reads YYEKEE (reference sequence). The CDR3 reads CASSWSPAGGREQFF. The CDR3 DNA follows: TGTGCCAGCAGCTGGAGCCCAGCGGGGGGGCGTGAGCAGTTCTTC. Together with reference TRBV5-5 and TRBJ2-1, the CDR3 gives the full variable domain: DAGVTQSPTHLIKTRGQQVTLRCSPISGHKSVSWYQQVLGQGPQFIFQYYEKEERGRGNFPDRFSARQFPNYSSELNVNALLLGDSALYLCASSWSPAGGREQFFGPGTRLTVL.

This clonotype turned up a few times. The genes are TRBV9 and TRBJ1-6; D is unclear. This CDR3 contains 14 residues. In germline, CDR1 is SGDLS, CDR2 YYNGEE. Trimming stripped 0 bases from V and 10 bases from J, with 11 bases between. The CDR3 DNA reads as TGTGCCAGCAGCGTAGACCGGGTATCATCACCCCTCCACTTT. It codes for CASSVDRVSSPLHF.

This clonotype came up many times. V usage is TRBV7-9 and J usage is TRBJ1-2; the D is unclear. The CDR3 spans 16 residues. From germline, CDR1 is SEHNR and CDR2 FQNEAQ (reference sequence). The germline V and J ends were trimmed by 3 bases and 11 bases, with 25 bases remaining between them. The CDR3 loop is CASSFESRRPLEGYTF. The CDR3 bases are TGTGCCAGCAGCTTCGAGTCCCGTAGGCCCCTAGAAGGGTACACCTTC.

The CDR3 nucleotides read TGCAGCGTTGAGTCCGGACCGCAGTATTTT. It yields the protein CSVESGPQYF. The J gene is TRBJ2-3, the V gene TRBV29-1; D is unclear. This CDR3 is 10 amino acids long. Per germline, CDR1 SQVTM and CDR2 ANQGSEA. V lost 3 bases to trimming and J lost 10 bases, with 8 bases between them.

V and J are TRBV12-3 or TRBV12-4 and TRBJ2-1; a weak D match, TRBD2 (6 bases). Trimming cost V 6 bases and J 0 bases, with 15 bases left between them. The CDR3 length is 16 residues. The CDR3 bases are TGTGCCAGCAGACCGGGACTCCCGAGCTCCTACAATGAGCAGTTCTTC. Amino acid sequence: CASRPGLPSSYNEQFF.

The J gene is TRBJ1-4, the V gene TRBV29-1; TRBD1 agrees at 10 bases. There are 13 residues in the CDR3. Germline CDR1 SQVTM, CDR2 ANQGSEA. V lost 7 bases to trimming and J lost 7 bases; unmatched junction nucleotides: 6. The DNA of the CDR3 is TGCAGCGCCAGACAGGGGGCGAGTGAAAAACTGTTTTTT. As protein: CSARQGASEKLFF.

The chain couples TRBV9 to TRBJ2-3, with 14 bases aligning to TRBD2. Looked up from germline, CDR1 is SGDLS and CDR2 is YYNGEE. CDR3 length: 16 residues. The V and J ends lost 7 bases and 4 bases, in that order; junction bases with no gene match: 8. CDR3 loop: CASLRLAGGMSDTQYF. The DNA of the CDR3 is TGTGCCAGCCTTAGACTAGCGGGGGGGATGTCAGATACGCAGTATTTT.

This clonotype has only a few counts. The CDR3 nucleotides read TGTGCCAGCAGTACCCTCTCGATAGGGAGGACAGGGGATTCCTACGAGCAGTACTTC. Amino acid sequence: CASSTLSIGRTGDSYEQYF. The J gene is TRBJ2-7, the V gene TRBV27; TRBD1 matches 9 bases. The CDR3 is 19 residues long. Trimming removed 5 bases from V and 1 base from J; junction bases left unmatched: 18. Per germline, CDR1 MNHEY and CDR2 SMNVEV (reference sequence).

The chain joins TRBV7-2 to TRBJ2-5; D remains unclear. The CDR3 length is 14 residues. In germline, CDR1 is SGHTA, CDR2 FQGNSA. Trimming left V 1 base short and J 2 bases short, with 8 bases between. DNA of the CDR3: TGTGCCAGCAGCTTAGGGTGGCAGCAAGAGACCCAGTACTTC. It codes for CASSLGWQQETQYF.